The present entry profiles one T cell receptor (beta chain) with its context. Its matching antigen is unknown. This entry comes from a study of cytomegalovirus exposure and HLA in healthy donors. V was clipped by 2 bases and J by 5 bases; unmatched bases: 5. The CDR3 contains 15 residues. Per the germline V gene, CDR1 is SGHNT and CDR2 is YENEEA. Whole-study results and caveats: A reported reduction in N-insertions relative to the approximately 640-donor mean was seen in an Asian-associated ancestry cluster in a later analysis. Analyzed later, association rates of TCRs varied across HLA loci, with DRB1 most and HLA-C fewest. Associated with HLA alleles at 0.05 false discovery rate in a later analysis were 17,000 or so TCR beta sequences.

Primers for the PCR totalled 60 Vbeta and 13 Jbeta. Assay used: immunoSEQ multiplex PCR; TCRdb lists only in-frame clones, some missing. The profile shows hundreds of thousands of clones, approximately 88% of them singletons. The receptor was isolated from a boy between 2 and 10 years old in good health and CMV-seronegative. The chain is built from TRBV11-3 and TRBJ2-2, with 7 bases identical to TRBD1. Sequenced input: PBMCs. CDR3 region: CASSLTGVGTGELFF. CDR3 coding DNA: TGTGCCAGCAGCTTAACAGGGGTGGGGACCGGGGAGCTGTTTTTT. Complete variable domain (other parts from reference TRBV11-3 and TRBJ2-2): EAGVVQSPRYKIIEKKQPVAFWCNPISGHNTLYWYLQNLGQGPELLIRYENEEAVDDSQLPKDRFSAERLKGVDSTLKIQPAELGDSAVYLCASSLTGVGTGELFFGEGSRLTVL.